This is a list of T cell receptor beta chains from one sample in a study of shared clonotypes between healthy human individuals. Libraries were prepared by immunoSEQ multiplex PCR; TCRdb keeps only in-frame clonotypes and omits some of them. The sample yields 2 million to 2.5 million clones, 90% to 95% seen once. The specimen was naive CD4+ T cells from PBMCs. All receptors come from a man younger than 30 in good health. Some clones in this sample may be carry-over from other donors' samples. Each CDR3 is given with its conserved first and last residue. Fields, in order: CDR3 length, J gene, V gene, D gene, clone size, CDR3 DNA, CDR3 protein. D genes are given only for firm matches. Not every row has a clone size; where given, it reads once, few, many or a size class.

16 | TRBJ2-5 | TRBV28 | - | - | TGTGCCAGCAGTTTAGAATATTGGGGACTCCAAGAGACCCAGTACTTC | CASSLEYWGLQETQYF
14 | TRBJ2-7 | TRBV7-2 | TRBD2 | - | TGTGCCAGCAGCCGGACTAGCGGGCCCTACGAGCAGTACTTC | CASSRTSGPYEQYF
14 | TRBJ2-2 | TRBV2 | - | once | TGTGCCAGCACCCGAGACACCTACACCGGGGAGCTGTTTTTT | CASTRDTYTGELFF
17 | TRBJ1-5 | TRBV28 | - | - | TGTGCCAGCAGTTTAACGGTCCGACGGAGCGCCAATCAGCCCCAGCATTTT | CASSLTVRRSANQPQHF
16 | TRBJ1-1 | TRBV2 | - | - | TGTGCCAGCAGTCCCCTTTCTTTCCTGGGGAACACTGAAGCTTTCTTT | CASSPLSFLGNTEAFF
15 | TRBJ2-3 | TRBV6-5 | TRBD2 | - | TGTGCCAGCAGGGGGCTAGCGGGACGCACAGATACGCAGTATTTT | CASRGLAGRTDTQYF
17 | TRBJ2-6 | TRBV9 | - | - | TGTGCCAGCAGCGAGGGGGTAGGGAGCTCTGGGGCCAACGTCCTGACTTTC | CASSEGVGSSGANVLTF
15 | TRBJ2-4 | TRBV5-1 | TRBD2 | - | TGCGCCAGCAGCTTGGATGGCGGGAGCTCAAACATTCAGTACTTC | CASSLDGGSSNIQYF
13 | TRBJ1-4 | TRBV7-9 | - | - | TGTGCCAGCAGCTCAATCCAGGGTGAAAAACTGTTTTTT | CASSSIQGEKLFF
15 | TRBJ2-2 | TRBV11-2 | - | - | TGTGCCAGCAGGACCATATCACCGGATGTCGGGGAGCTGTTTTTT | CASRTISPDVGELFF
11 | TRBJ1-2 | TRBV10-3 | - | - | TGTGCCACGGGGGGGGGCTATGGCTACACCTTC | CATGGGYGYTF
15 | TRBJ2-3 | TRBV19 | - | - | TGTGCCAGTAGTATTGCGACCTCTAGCACAGATACGCAGTATTTT | CASSIATSSTDTQYF
13 | TRBJ2-7 | TRBV25-1 | - | - | TGTGCCAGCCGACCCGCGGCATCCTACGAGCAGTACTTC | CASRPAASYEQYF
14 | TRBJ2-7 | TRBV4-1 | - | - | TGCGCCAGCAGCCAACCGGGGCGGCGATACGAGCAGTACTTC | CASSQPGRRYEQYF
15 | TRBJ2-7 | TRBV19 | - | - | TGTGCCAGTAGTATGCTGGCAGAGGCCTCCTACGAGCAGTACTTC | CASSMLAEASYEQYF
13 | TRBJ1-3 | TRBV6-1 | - | - | TGTGCCAGCAGTGTTCCCGCTGGAAACACCATATATTTT | CASSVPAGNTIYF
15 | TRBJ1-2 | TRBV19 | - | - | TGTGCCAGTAGCAGGGCAGGACTTCTATTAGGTGGCTACACCTTC | CASSRAGLLLGGYTF
13 | TRBJ1-1 | TRBV7-2 | TRBD1 | - | TGTGCCAGCAGCCGGACAGGGGGCGGTGTAGCTTTCTTT | CASSRTGGGVAFF
16 | TRBJ2-1 | TRBV5-8 | TRBD2 | - | TGTGCCAGCAGCTTTTACTCCGGGACTAACTACAATGAGCAGTTCTTC | CASSFYSGTNYNEQFF
15 | TRBJ2-2 | TRBV19 | - | - | TGTGCCAGTACGTTCACAGGGACGAACACCGGGGAGCTGTTTTTT | CASTFTGTNTGELFF
14 | TRBJ2-1 | TRBV29-1 | TRBD2 | - | TGCAGCGTGGCACCGGGACTAGCGGTCCGTGAGCAGTTCTTC | CSVAPGLAVREQFF
15 | TRBJ2-1 | TRBV18 | - | - | TGTGCCGCCTCCGCCTCAACGGCAGACTACAATGAGCAGTTCTTC | CAASASTADYNEQFF
14 | TRBJ2-5 | TRBV6-1 | TRBD2 | - | TGTGCCAGCAGGAGGCTAGCGGGAGTCGGGACCCAGTACTTC | CASRRLAGVGTQYF
12 | TRBJ1-5 | TRBV27 | - | - | TGTGCCAGCAGTTTTGGGACCCAGCCCCAGCATTTT | CASSFGTQPQHF
17 | TRBJ1-1 | TRBV7-5 | - | once | TGTGCCAGAAGCTTGCATCGGACTGGACGGAGGAACACTGAAGCTTTCTTT | CARSLHRTGRRNTEAFF
17 | TRBJ2-7 | TRBV15 | - | - | TGTGCCACCAGCAGATTTGCCGCTCGGCTAGCAGTCCACGAGCAGTACTTC | CATSRFAARLAVHEQYF
15 | TRBJ1-2 | TRBV28 | - | - | TGTGCCAGCAGTTTGCGGGCAGAACTAATCTATGGCTACACCTTC | CASSLRAELIYGYTF
13 | TRBJ1-2 | TRBV2 | - | once | TGTGCCAGCACCCGGGTAAGGAACTATGGCTACACCTTC | CASTRVRNYGYTF
15 | TRBJ2-7 | TRBV5-4 | - | - | TGTGCCAGCAGCCGCCGGGACCGGACGTTCAACGAGCAGTACTTC | CASSRRDRTFNEQYF
18 | TRBJ2-3 | TRBV7-2 | TRBD2 | - | TGTGCCAGCAGCTTAGTTCGGGCCTCTAGCGGGAGCACAGATACGCAGTATTTT | CASSLVRASSGSTDTQYF
15 | TRBJ2-7 | TRBV18 | TRBD2 | - | TGTGCCAGCTCACCAACCAGCGGGAGTTCCCACGAGCAGTACTTC | CASSPTSGSSHEQYF
15 | TRBJ2-3 | TRBV5-1 | TRBD1 | once | TGCGCCAGCAGTTTGACAGGGTCTAGCACAGATACGCAGTATTTT | CASSLTGSSTDTQYF
14 | TRBJ2-7 | TRBV29-1 | TRBD1 | - | TGCAGCGTTGGGGGTCGACAGGGGGCTTACGAGCAGTACTTC | CSVGGRQGAYEQYF
15 | TRBJ2-7 | TRBV6-1 | TRBD2 | - | TGTGCCAGTGTCCTCGGGACTAGCGGGAGCTACGAGCAGTACTTC | CASVLGTSGSYEQYF
14 | TRBJ2-4 | TRBV27 | - | - | TGTGCCAGCAGTTTACCAGGGGGGAAAAACATTCAGTACTTC | CASSLPGGKNIQYF
17 | TRBJ2-1 | TRBV19 | TRBD2 | - | TGTGCCAGTAGTCCCGCCTTTGGGGCGGGAGTGGGAAGTGAGCAGTTCTTC | CASSPAFGAGVGSEQFF